These 24 T cell receptor beta chains were sequenced from one sample in a study of blood T cell repertoires in COVID-19. Produced via immunoSEQ multiplex PCR; TCRdb's table is partial and in-frame only. The sample carries about 370,000 clones, more than 80% recorded once. The sequencing sample was made of PBMCs or T cells enriched from blood (not recorded which). The receptors shown here come from a man between 18 and 29 years old who had recovered from COVID-19.

The CDR3 sequence: CASSVGQGWGTEAFF. The CDR3 DNA reads TGTGCCAGCAGCGTCGGACAGGGATGGGGCACTGAAGCTTTCTTT. This chain connects TRBV9 to TRBJ1-1; 8 nucleotides agree with TRBD1. Germline lookup yields CDR1 SGDLS and CDR2 YYNGEE. The CDR3 runs to 15 residues. With 2 bases clipped from V and 4 bases from J, the junction kept 7 bases outside the gene matches.

This clone was counted a few times. This sequence joins TRBV19 and TRBJ2-1; 9 bases line up with TRBD1. With 8 bases clipped from V and 7 bases from J, the junction kept 6 bases outside the gene matches. The CDR3 spans 13 residues. The V gene's germline CDR1 is LNHDA and CDR2 SQIVND (reference sequence). CDR3: CASAQGAENEQFF. The DNA of the CDR3 is TGTGCCAGTGCACAGGGGGCGGAAAATGAGCAGTTCTTC.

This chain joins TRBV7-2 and TRBJ2-7, with TRBD2 identical over 8 bases. Germline V CDR1 and CDR2: SGHTA, FQGNSA. The ends lost 6 bases at V and 5 bases at J; junction bases unmatched: 12. There are 15 residues in the CDR3. The CDR3 loop is CASRPRPTSEDEQYF. CDR3 nucleotides: TGTGCCAGCAGACCAAGACCGACTAGCGAGGACGAGCAGTACTTC.

This clone was detected only once. The J gene is TRBJ1-2, the V gene TRBV7-9, with a possible D match to TRBD1 (5 bases). Per germline, CDR1 SEHNR and CDR2 FQNEAQ (reference sequence). The V end lost 5 bases, the J end lost 2 bases, and 15 bases lay between the germline ends. The CDR3 has 15 amino acids. The CDR3 DNA follows: TGTGCCAGCAGCGTAGATGGGGCCGCAAACTATGGCTACACCTTC. This sequence encodes CASSVDGAANYGYTF.

The rearrangement uses TRBV5-8 and TRBJ2-2; D possibly corresponds to TRBD1 (6 bases). Deletions cut 4 bases from V and 0 bases from J, with 10 bases between. CDR1 SGHTS and CDR2 YDEGEE come from the germline V gene. The CDR3 spans 15 residues. The CDR3 nucleotides are TGTGCCAGCAGCCCACAGGGCACGAACACCGGGGAGCTGTTTTTT. Translated, it gives CASSPQGTNTGELFF.

V and J are TRBV9 and TRBJ2-7, with TRBD1 identical over 10 bases. Germline lookup yields CDR1 SGDLS and CDR2 YYNGEE. J was trimmed by 2 bases and V by 1 base; bases with no gene match: 6. The length of the CDR3 is 16 residues. The CDR3 DNA reads TGTGCCAGCAGCGTATCACCGGGACAGGGGACCTACGAGCAGTACTTC. This codes for CASSVSPGQGTYEQYF.

A remark on this clone: This CDR3 is also generated by other DNA sequences in the sample. The V and J genes are TRBV12-3 or TRBV12-4 and TRBJ1-1; D might be TRBD1 (5 bases). This CDR3 contains 13 residues. Trimming stripped 3 bases from V and 5 bases from J, with 10 bases between. In DNA, the CDR3 is TGTGCCAGCAGTTTGGGGGGTGGTACTGAAGCTTTCTTT. Its translation: CASSLGGGTEAFF.

The V call is TRBV3-1 (or the pseudogene TRBV3-2), the J call TRBJ1-6; unclear D gene. The CDR3 is 14 amino acids. Germline CDR1 LGHDT, CDR2 YNNKEL (reference sequence). V was clipped by 1 base and J by 6 bases, with 7 bases between them. The CDR3 DNA is TGTGCCAGCAGCCAAGCGGGGATTAATTCACCCCTCCACTTT. Translating gives CASSQAGINSPLHF.

This clone was seen only a few times. The rearrangement uses TRBV4-1 and TRBJ1-4; D unclear. The CDR3 runs to 16 residues. Trimming left V 1 base short and J 5 bases short, with 14 bases between. In germline, CDR1 is MGHRA, CDR2 YSYEKL. CDR3 sequence reads: CASSQGETVKNEKLFF. The CDR3 nucleotides are TGCGCCAGCAGCCAAGGGGAGACGGTGAAAAATGAAAAACTGTTTTTT.

The chain recombines TRBV19 with TRBJ1-2; TRBD1 might be the D (6 bases). This CDR3 is built from 12 residues. Germline V lookup: CDR1 LNHDA, CDR2 SQIVND (reference sequence). V was shortened by 10 bases and J by 7 bases, with 16 bases between the two germline ends. CDR3 protein: CATTPGGPGYTF. For the CDR3, the DNA is TGTGCCACCACCCCGGGGGGCCCTGGCTACACCTTC.

CDR3 loop: CASSLDGNTLYYGYTF. CDR3 DNA: TGCGCCAGCAGCTTGGATGGCAATACCCTCTACTATGGCTACACCTTC. The chain uses TRBV5-1 and TRBJ1-2; D unclear. Germline V gene data show CDR1 as SGHRS and CDR2 as YFSETQ. The CDR3 consists of 16 residues. V lost 0 bases and J lost 3, with 15 bases in between.

The rearrangement uses TRBV18 and TRBJ1-5, with D uncertain. The CDR3 totals 13 residues. Trimming stripped 5 bases from V and 4 bases from J, with 9 bases between. Per germline, CDR1 KGHSH and CDR2 LQKENI. This CDR3 is CASSFERNQPQHF. The CDR3 DNA follows: TGTGCCAGCTCATTTGAACGGAATCAGCCCCAGCATTTT.

V and J are TRBV3-1 (or the pseudogene TRBV3-2) and TRBJ1-5; no firm D call. The CDR3 length is 12 residues. V gave up 4 bases and J gave up 7 bases, with 8 bases separating them. CDR1 and CDR2 from the germline V gene are LGHDT and YNNKEL (reference sequence). This CDR3 reads CASSLLGQPQHF. Here the CDR3 DNA reads TGTGCCAGCAGCCTCCTGGGCCAGCCCCAGCATTTT.

CDR3 nucleotide sequence: TGTGCCAGCATAAATGGGCCTAACTATGGCTACACCTTC. It codes for CASINGPNYGYTF. This rearrangement joins TRBV6-5 to TRBJ1-2; D not certain. The V and J ends lost 7 bases and 0 bases respectively, with 9 bases between them. CDR3 length: 13 residues. Per the germline V gene, CDR1 is MNHEY and CDR2 is SVGAGI.

This clone was recorded only once. The J gene is TRBJ1-1, the V gene TRBV12-3 or TRBV12-4; D gene unclear. The length of the CDR3 is 11 residues. V was cut by 3 bases and J by 12 bases, with 11 bases left in between. The CDR3 DNA follows: TGTGCCAGCAGTTTGGCGGTTGTGACTTTCTTT. It encodes CASSLAVVTFF.

The chain has TRBV19 and TRBJ2-1; D remains unclear. V shed 1 base and J shed 5 bases, with 9 bases lying between them. CDR3 length: 14 amino acids. Germline CDR1 LNHDA, CDR2 SQIVND (reference sequence). In DNA, the CDR3 is TGTGCCAGTAGTATAGCTTCCCTAAACAATGAGCAGTTCTTC. Residues: CASSIASLNNEQFF.

The chain joins TRBV27 to TRBJ1-2; possible D gene TRBD1, 5 bases. CDR3 length: 13 amino acids. Germline V gene lookup returns CDR1 MNHEY and CDR2 SMNVEV (reference sequence). V lost 4 bases to trimming and J lost 6 bases, with 12 bases between them. The CDR3 coding sequence is TGTGCCAGCAGTTCAAGGGGATCTCATGGCTACACCTTC. Translating it yields CASSSRGSHGYTF.

The chain is built from TRBV18 and TRBJ1-1; a weak D match, TRBD1 (6 bases). The CDR3 spans 15 residues. Trimming shortened V by 6 bases and J by 6 bases, and 20 bases separated the two germline ends. CDR1 and CDR2 (germline): KGHSH, LQKENI. CDR3 amino acids: CASSPQGGGRAEAFF. CDR3 nucleotide sequence: TGTGCCAGCTCCCCTCAAGGGGGGGGGCGCGCTGAAGCTTTCTTT.

The V gene is TRBV1, the J gene TRBJ2-4; the table's D call, TRBD1, was not checked against the DNA. TRBV1 is annotated as a pseudogene. The CDR3 runs to 16 residues. In nucleotides, the CDR3 is TGCACCAGCAGGCCTCAGGGTACGTTAGCCAAAAACATTCAGTACTTC. Translation gives CTSRPQGTLAKNIQYF.

V gene TRBV19 combines with J gene TRBJ1-5; 8 nucleotides align to TRBD1. The trim removed 6 bases at V and 2 bases at J, leaving 12 bases unmatched. The CDR3 spans 17 residues. The germline V gene has CDR1 LNHDA and CDR2 SQIVND (reference sequence). CDR3 in amino acids: CASRQSAGGGGNQPQHF. The CDR3 DNA reads as TGTGCCAGTAGGCAGTCGGCAGGGGGCGGGGGCAATCAGCCCCAGCATTTT.

V usage is TRBV18 and J usage is TRBJ1-5; D is perhaps TRBD1 (6 bases). Germline CDR1 reads KGHSH; CDR2 reads LQKENI. Trimming stripped 10 bases from V and 5 bases from J, with 15 bases between. The CDR3 runs to 13 residues. The CDR3 loop reads CATSRGRDQPQHF. CDR3 DNA: TGTGCCACGTCCAGGGGTAGAGATCAGCCCCAGCATTTT.

The gene calls are TRBV6-5 and TRBJ1-5; the match to TRBD1 covers 7 bases. The CDR3 has 15 residues. V lost 6 bases, J lost 1 base, and 6 bases stayed unmatched. Germline V lookup: CDR1 MNHEY, CDR2 SVGAGI. The CDR3 sequence is CASRHDRASNQPQHF. CDR3 nucleotides: TGTGCCAGCAGACATGACAGGGCGAGCAATCAGCCCCAGCATTTT.

The V gene is TRBV12-5, the J gene TRBJ1-5, with TRBD1 identical over 8 bases. Germline values: CDR1 LGHNT, CDR2 FRNRAP. There are 14 residues in the CDR3. J lost 6 bases, V lost 5 bases, and 6 bases had no gene match. DNA for the CDR3: TGTGCTAGTGGTCCAGGACAGGGAGTTCAGCCCCAGCATTTT. Amino acids: CASGPGQGVQPQHF.

The chain couples TRBV10-3 to TRBJ2-1; tentatively, D is TRBD2 (6 bases). V was shortened by 4 bases and J by 6 bases, with 16 bases between the two germline ends. CDR3 length equals 15 residues. Germline assignment: CDR1 ENHRY and CDR2 SYGVKD. CDR3 bases: TGTGCCATCAGTGTATCTGACGGGAGTTCCAATGAGCAGTTCTTC. This codes for CAISVSDGSSNEQFF.